These 6 T cell receptor beta chains were all obtained from the same sample, sequenced in a study of cytomegalovirus exposure and HLA in healthy donors. It was with 60 Vbeta and 13 Jbeta primers that the PCR ran. Sequencing was performed with immunoSEQ multiplex PCR; in TCRdb, only in-frame clones are kept and a portion is missing. The repertoire table contains about 130,000 clones. Source material: PBMCs. These receptors were obtained from a woman aged 35 to 49 in good health and CMV-seropositive.

CDR3 region: CAWSVGGNSDTQYF. In nucleotides, the CDR3 is TGTGCCTGGAGTGTAGGGGGCAACTCGGATACGCAGTATTTT. This sequence joins TRBV30 and TRBJ2-3, with TRBD1 matching 7 bases. This CDR3 is built from 14 residues. The germline V gene has CDR1 GTSNPN and CDR2 SVGIG (reference sequence). With V trimmed by 0 bases and J by 6 bases, 6 bases remained unmatched.

This sequence joins TRBV28 and TRBJ1-2; D is uncertain. Deletions cut 5 bases from V and 4 bases from J, with 17 bases between. This CDR3 is 15 amino acids long. The germline V gene encodes CDR1 MDHEN and CDR2 SYDVKM. The CDR3 region is CASSPWGEGLYGYTF. DNA of the CDR3: TGTGCCAGCAGTCCCTGGGGAGAAGGCCTCTATGGCTACACCTTC.

The rearrangement uses TRBV10-1 and TRBJ2-2; D gene unclear. The CDR3 is made up of 15 amino acids. V lost 1 base and J 3 bases, leaving 9 bases between the germline ends. Germline CDR1 reads WNHNN; CDR2 reads SYGVQD (reference sequence). This CDR3 reads CASSEWRSHTGELFF. The CDR3 DNA follows: TGCGCCAGCAGTGAGTGGCGGTCTCACACCGGGGAGCTGTTTTTT.

The chain has TRBV6-4 and TRBJ2-3; 10 positions agree with TRBD1. Germline V gives CDR1 MRHNA, CDR2 SNTAGT. The V and J ends lost 2 bases and 4 bases, in that order; junction bases with no gene match: 0. The CDR3 covers 14 residues. CDR3 region: CASSDGQGADTQYF. The DNA for the CDR3 is TGTGCCAGCAGTGACGGACAGGGGGCAGATACGCAGTATTTT.

J is TRBJ2-1 and V is TRBV27; 7 bases agree with TRBD2. CDR1 is MNHEY and CDR2 is SMNVEV in the germline V gene (reference sequence). This CDR3 is built from 15 residues. J lost 6 bases, V lost 3 bases, and 8 bases had no gene match. The CDR3 sequence: CASSLGGRAGNEQFF. The DNA for the CDR3 is TGTGCCAGCAGTTTGGGTGGGAGGGCGGGCAATGAGCAGTTCTTC.

The V and J genes are TRBV5-6 and TRBJ2-1; 7 bases are a match to TRBD2. Germline V gives CDR1 SGHDT, CDR2 YYEEEE. Trimming at V came to 5 bases and at J to 4 bases, leaving 6 bases not matched to a gene. The CDR3 extends over 14 amino acids. CDR3 protein: CASSLPGLYNEQFF. The CDR3 DNA sequence: TGTGCCAGCAGTTTACCGGGACTATACAATGAGCAGTTCTTC.